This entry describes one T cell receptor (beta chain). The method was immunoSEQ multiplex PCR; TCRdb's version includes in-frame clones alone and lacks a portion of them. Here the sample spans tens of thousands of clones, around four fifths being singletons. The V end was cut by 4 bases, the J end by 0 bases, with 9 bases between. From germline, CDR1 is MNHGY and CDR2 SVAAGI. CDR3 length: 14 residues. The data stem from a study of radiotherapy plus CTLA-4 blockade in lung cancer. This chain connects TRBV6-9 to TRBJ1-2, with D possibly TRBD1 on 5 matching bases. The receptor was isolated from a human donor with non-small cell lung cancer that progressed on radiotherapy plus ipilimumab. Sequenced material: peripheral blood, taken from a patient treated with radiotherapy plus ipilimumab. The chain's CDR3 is CASSLRQTNYGYTF. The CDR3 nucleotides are TGTGCCAGCAGTTTGCGACAGACTAACTATGGCTACACCTTC.